Each of the 29 T cell receptor beta chains below was sequenced from the same sample in a study of cutaneous CD30+ T cell lymphoproliferative disorder and hepatitis E. The method was immunoSEQ multiplex PCR; TCRdb's version includes in-frame clones alone and lacks a portion of them. The table lists about 7,700 clones, roughly 70% of them singletons. Specimen: blood. The source of these receptors is a human donor with a cutaneous T cell lymphoproliferative disorder associated with hepatitis E virus.

The rearrangement joins TRBV27 to TRBJ2-7, with 8 nucleotides matching TRBD1. V was pared by 6 bases and J by 0 bases, with 4 bases of the junction left unmatched. The CDR3 spans 14 residues. Germline lookup yields CDR1 MNHEY and CDR2 SMNVEV (reference sequence). The CDR3 DNA sequence: TGTGCCAGCAGGATCGACAGGGGCTCCTACGAGCAGTACTTC. Amino acids: CASRIDRGSYEQYF.

J is TRBJ1-6 and V is TRBV9, with TRBD1 identical over 9 bases. Germline CDR1 SGDLS, CDR2 YYNGEE. CDR3 size: 15 residues. Losses at the gene ends were 4 bases for V and 7 bases for J; bases not matched to a gene: 6. The CDR3 DNA sequence: TGTGCCAGCAGCCGGACAGGGGAAGGGAATTCACCCCTCCACTTT. Translating it yields CASSRTGEGNSPLHF.

This chain links TRBV7-9 with TRBJ2-5, with TRBD1 matching over 9 bases. The germline gives CDR1 SEHNR, CDR2 FQNEAQ (reference sequence). V trimming: 5 bases; J trimming: 0 bases; junction bases outside the gene matches: 4. This CDR3 region has 15 residues. The CDR3 sequence: CASSPGTGHQETQYF. The CDR3 DNA reads TGTGCCAGCAGCCCCGGGACAGGGCACCAAGAGACCCAGTACTTC.

This clone was recorded only once. The J gene is TRBJ1-2, the V gene TRBV28, with TRBD1 as a possible D gene (5 bases). CDR1 is MDHEN, CDR2 SYDVKM, per germline. This CDR3 is built from 13 residues. V was cut by 6 bases and J by 4 bases, with 12 bases left in between. The CDR3 spells CASSHGRAYGYTF. The CDR3 DNA is TGTGCCAGCAGCCATGGCAGGGCCTATGGCTACACCTTC.

The V gene is TRBV5-1, the J gene TRBJ2-1; 16 positions agree with TRBD2. Germline values: CDR1 SGHRS, CDR2 YFSETQ. The CDR3 is 17 amino acids. With 3 bases clipped from V and 7 bases from J, the junction kept 7 bases outside the gene matches. CDR3 coding DNA: TGCGCCAGCAGCTCGGGACTAGCGGGAGGGATAGGAAATGAGCAGTTCTTC. Translating it yields CASSSGLAGGIGNEQFF.

The chain joins TRBV28 to TRBJ2-5; D perhaps matches TRBD1 (5 bases). CDR1 and CDR2 (germline): MDHEN, SYDVKM. Trimming pared 10 bases from V and 0 bases from J, leaving 18 bases between. CDR3 length equals 15 residues. CDR3 sequence: CATTELTAYQETQYF. CDR3 in DNA: TGTGCCACAACGGAGCTGACAGCCTACCAAGAGACCCAGTACTTC.

The chain recombines TRBV28 with TRBJ2-5; D may match TRBD1 or TRBD2 (5 bases each). V lost 4 bases to trimming and J lost 5 bases, with 20 bases between them. Germline V CDR1 and CDR2: MDHEN, SYDVKM. CDR3 length: 16 amino acids. The CDR3 sequence is CASSSPWDRQRETQYF. The CDR3 nucleotides read TGTGCCAGCAGTTCCCCCTGGGACCGGCAGAGGGAGACCCAGTACTTC.

The rearrangement joins TRBV5-6 to TRBJ1-5; maybe TRBD1 (5 bases). The CDR3 sequence is 15 residues long. V was trimmed by 0 bases and J by 0 bases, leaving 7 bases between them. Looked up from germline, CDR1 is SGHDT and CDR2 is YYEEEE. For the CDR3, the DNA is TGTGCCAGCAGCTTGGTCAGGGATAGCAATCAGCCCCAGCATTTT. Protein: CASSLVRDSNQPQHF.

The V gene is TRBV7-6, the J gene TRBJ1-1; 7 nucleotides align to TRBD1. Trimming cost V 3 bases and J 1 base; bases outside gene matches: 5. The germline V gene has CDR1 SGHVS and CDR2 FNYEAQ. This CDR3 spans 15 amino acids. CDR3: CASSLTGTENTEAFF. The CDR3, as DNA: TGTGCCAGCAGCTTGACCGGGACAGAGAACACTGAAGCTTTCTTT.

The rearrangement joins TRBV5-4 to TRBJ1-1, with D possibly TRBD1 on 5 matching bases. Per germline, CDR1 SGHNT and CDR2 YYREEE (reference sequence). The ends were cut back, 3 bases at V and 0 bases at J, with 12 bases in the middle. The CDR3 is 15 amino acids. In nucleotides, the CDR3 is TGTGCCAGCAGCTCCCTCGGGGGGTTGAACACTGAAGCTTTCTTT. Protein sequence: CASSSLGGLNTEAFF.

The rearrangement joins TRBV7-2 to TRBJ2-7; the D gene could be TRBD1 or TRBD2 (6 bases each). CDR1 is SGHTA and CDR2 is FQGNSA in the germline V gene. The CDR3 loop spans 14 amino acids. Trimming took off 5 bases at V and 5 bases at J, with 16 bases between the two ends. This CDR3 reads CASSPMGGVDEQYF. The CDR3 nucleotides are TGTGCCAGCAGCCCCATGGGGGGCGTCGACGAGCAGTACTTC.

The chain couples TRBV9 to TRBJ2-1; possible D gene TRBD2, 6 bases. Trimming took off 4 bases at V and 7 bases at J, with 18 bases between the two ends. The CDR3 runs to 15 residues. Germline CDR1 is SGDLS and CDR2 is YYNGEE. The CDR3 nucleotides read TGTGCCAGCAGCCAGGCGGGGAGTGTAGGGAATGAGCAGTTCTTC. This sequence encodes CASSQAGSVGNEQFF.

This chain joins TRBV6-5 and TRBJ1-1; D is undetermined. Germline V CDR1 and CDR2: MNHEY, SVGAGI. This CDR3 is built from 13 residues. Between the trimmed V and J ends, which lost 6 bases and 4 bases, there was a span of 12 bases. CDR3 bases: TGTGCCAGCAGGCCGAGCATCGGCACTGAAGCTTTCTTT. It translates to CASRPSIGTEAFF.

The table lists this clone with a count of one. The chain carries TRBV7-9 and TRBJ2-1; 12 nucleotides align to TRBD2. The CDR3 runs 17 residues. Germline CDR1 is SEHNR and CDR2 is FQNEAQ (reference sequence). With 1 base clipped from V and 3 bases from J, the junction kept 4 bases outside the gene matches. CDR3 region: CASSLEALAGGYNEQFF. DNA for the CDR3: TGTGCCAGCAGCTTAGAGGCACTAGCGGGGGGCTACAATGAGCAGTTCTTC.

This clone was found a few times. The gene calls are TRBV6-5 and TRBJ2-7; 9 bases map to TRBD1. CDR3 length: 14 amino acids. CDR1 is MNHEY, CDR2 SVGAGI, per germline. V lost 6 bases and J lost 2; bases outside the gene matches: 5. Here the CDR3 reads CASRWDRATYEQYF. CDR3 nucleotide sequence: TGTGCCAGCAGATGGGACAGGGCAACCTACGAGCAGTACTTC.

This chain uses TRBV2 with TRBJ1-1, with D tentatively TRBD1 (6 bases). The germline V and J ends were trimmed by 1 base and 2 bases, with 8 bases remaining between them. There are 14 residues in the CDR3. The germline V gene has CDR1 SNHLY and CDR2 FYNNEI. The CDR3: CASSEDRANTEAFF. CDR3 in DNA: TGTGCCAGCAGTGAAGACAGGGCCAACACTGAAGCTTTCTTT.

The chain combines TRBV28 with TRBJ1-1; D remains ambiguous. Germline values: CDR1 MDHEN, CDR2 SYDVKM. V was cut by 8 bases and J by 1 base, with 5 bases left in between. The length of the CDR3 is 11 residues. This CDR3 is CASVGNTEAFF. Written as DNA, the CDR3 is TGTGCCAGCGTAGGGAACACTGAAGCTTTCTTT. The whole variable domain, remainder taken from reference TRBV28 and TRBJ1-1, is DVKVTQSSRYLVKRTGEKVFLECVQDMDHENMFWYRQDPGLGLRLIYFSYDVKMKEKGDIPEGYSVSREKKERFSLILESASTNQTSMYLCASVGNTEAFFGQGTRLTVV.

The gene calls are TRBV2 and TRBJ2-5; no reliable D call. The CDR3 loop spans 12 amino acids. Germline loops: CDR1 SNHLY, CDR2 FYNNEI. V lost 10 bases and J 5 bases, leaving 14 bases between the germline ends. In DNA, the CDR3 is TGTGCCACCAGGAGTACTGGGGAGACCCAGTACTTC. Protein sequence: CATRSTGETQYF. The complete variable domain, with remaining parts taken from reference TRBV2 and TRBJ2-5, reads EPEVTQTPSHQVTQMGQEVILRCVPISNHLYFYWYRQILGQKVEFLVSFYNNEISEKSEIFDDQFSVERPDGSNFTLKIRSTKLEDSAMYFCATRSTGETQYFGPGTRLLVL.

This sequence joins TRBV6-6 and TRBJ2-5; TRBD1 might be the D (6 bases). The CDR3 spans 15 residues. V was pared by 6 bases and J by 0 bases, with 14 bases between. From germline, CDR1 is MNHNY and CDR2 SVGAGI (reference sequence). The CDR3 sequence: CASRARGWNQETQYF. The CDR3 DNA reads as TGTGCCAGCAGGGCGAGGGGGTGGAACCAAGAGACCCAGTACTTC.

In this sample, this clone turned up once. V and J are TRBV7-2 and TRBJ1-4; the match to TRBD1 covers 7 bases. In germline, CDR1 is SGHTA, CDR2 FQGNSA. The CDR3 covers 16 residues. The V gene end was trimmed by 1 base and the J gene end by 6 bases; junction bases not matched to a gene: 8. CDR3 sequence (DNA): TGTGCCAGCAGCTTAGTGATGACAGGGACCGATGAAAAACTGTTTTTT. It is translated as CASSLVMTGTDEKLFF.

The chain has TRBV6-1 and TRBJ2-5; D possibly corresponds to TRBD1 (5 bases). The V end lost 8 bases, the J end lost 3 bases, and 16 bases lay between the germline ends. Germline V gives CDR1 MNHNS, CDR2 SASEGT. The length of the CDR3 is 14 residues. The CDR3 bases are TGTGCCAGCCGCCTGGGGCTATTAGAAGAGACCCAGTACTTC. Translating gives CASRLGLLEETQYF.

This clone has only one observation. The J gene is TRBJ1-6, the V gene TRBV2; 9 nucleotides match TRBD1. Germline CDR1 and CDR2: SNHLY and FYNNEI. Trimming cost V 6 bases and J 7 bases; bases outside gene matches: 7. This CDR3 is 15 amino acids long. The CDR3 loop is CASRGSQGANSPLHF. In nucleotides, the CDR3 is TGTGCCAGCAGGGGGTCACAGGGGGCGAATTCACCCCTCCACTTT.

This sequence joins TRBV27 and TRBJ2-1, with 10 bases matching TRBD1. Germline assignment: CDR1 MNHEY and CDR2 SMNVEV (reference sequence). There are 15 residues in the CDR3. With V trimmed by 3 bases and J by 4 bases, 3 bases remained unmatched. The CDR3, as DNA: TGTGCCAGCAGTTTGAGGACAGGGGGTTACAATGAGCAGTTCTTC. This translates into CASSLRTGGYNEQFF.

The chain employs TRBV5-4 and TRBJ2-4; 8 nucleotides match TRBD2. The CDR3 covers 15 residues. Germline V gives CDR1 SGHNT, CDR2 YYREEE (reference sequence). With V trimmed by 4 bases and J by 0 bases, 3 bases remained unmatched. CDR3 sequence reads: CASSREGIAKNIQYF. The CDR3 region has the DNA TGTGCCAGCAGCCGGGAGGGTATAGCCAAAAACATTCAGTACTTC.

This clone was detected a few times. V usage is TRBV19 and J usage is TRBJ1-2, with 9 bases lining up with TRBD1. The CDR3 is 17 amino acids. Losses at the gene ends were 4 bases for V and 3 bases for J; bases not matched to a gene: 12. The germline gives CDR1 LNHDA, CDR2 SQIVND (reference sequence). The CDR3 DNA follows: TGTGCCAGTAGTAAATTGGGGACAGGGATTTACGACTATGGCTACACCTTC. This translates into CASSKLGTGIYDYGYTF.

This clone was counted a few times. The rearrangement uses TRBV11-2 and TRBJ1-1; no clear D. Germline-derived CDR1 and CDR2 are SGHAT and FQNNGV. Between the trimmed V and J ends, which lost 3 bases and 5 bases, there was a span of 13 bases. The CDR3 consists of 14 residues. The chain's CDR3 is CASSLGFSGTEAFF. The CDR3 DNA reads as TGTGCCAGCAGCTTGGGGTTTTCGGGGACTGAAGCTTTCTTT.

The rearrangement links TRBV27 to TRBJ1-6; a possible D gene is TRBD1 (5 bases). Trimming removed 5 bases from V and 0 bases from J, with 11 bases in between. The CDR3 totals 16 residues. Per the germline V gene, CDR1 is MNHEY and CDR2 is SMNVEV (reference sequence). CDR3 nucleotide sequence: TGTGCCAGCAGTCCCCTCGACAGCTCCTATAATTCACCCCTCCACTTT. Protein product: CASSPLDSSYNSPLHF.

Only one count was recorded for this clone. The chain couples TRBV2 to TRBJ2-1; 8 nucleotides line up with TRBD1. CDR1 and CDR2 (germline): SNHLY, FYNNEI. V was clipped by 9 bases and J by 3 bases; unmatched bases: 7. The CDR3 consists of 14 residues. CDR3 in DNA: TGTGCCAGACAAGGACAGGGCGGCTACAATGAGCAGTTCTTC. It is translated as CARQGQGGYNEQFF. Full variable domain (missing parts from reference TRBV2 and TRBJ2-1): EPEVTQTPSHQVTQMGQEVILRCVPISNHLYFYWYRQILGQKVEFLVSFYNNEISEKSEIFDDQFSVERPDGSNFTLKIRSTKLEDSAMYFCARQGQGGYNEQFFGPGTRLTVL.

V usage is TRBV4-1 and J usage is TRBJ1-1, with D perhaps TRBD1 (5 bases). Looked up from germline, CDR1 is MGHRA and CDR2 is YSYEKL. V was shortened by 2 bases and J by 3 bases, with 16 bases between the two germline ends. There are 16 residues in the CDR3. CDR3: CASSQTGRGLYTEAFF. The CDR3 region has the DNA TGCGCCAGCAGCCAAACTGGGAGGGGACTATACACTGAAGCTTTCTTT.